These 17 T cell receptor beta chains share one sample of origin, sequenced in a study of shared clonotypes between healthy human individuals. TCRdb keeps only in-frame clones here, not all; method: immunoSEQ multiplex PCR. Of roughly 890,000 clones in the sample, more than 85% were seen once. Selected positively for CCR7 and CD45RO-negative, naive CD8 cells excluded terminally differentiated effector memory CD45RA+ cells. Input material: naive CD8+ T cells sorted from blood. These receptors were taken from a man between 25 and 39 years old in good health.

The chain links TRBV7-2 to TRBJ2-3; 8 bases match TRBD2. V was clipped by 5 bases and J by 0 bases; unmatched bases: 10. The CDR3 has 17 amino acids. The germline gives CDR1 SGHTA, CDR2 FQGNSA. This CDR3 reads CASSRAVAGTSTDTQYF. Written as DNA, the CDR3 is TGTGCCAGCAGCCGCGCCGTAGCGGGAACTAGCACAGATACGCAGTATTTT.

J is TRBJ2-1 and V is TRBV7-8; possible D gene TRBD2, 6 bases. Germline CDR1 is SGHVS and CDR2 is FQNEAQ. The length of the CDR3 is 13 residues. V was shortened by 7 bases and J by 4 bases, with 11 bases between the two germline ends. The CDR3 sequence is CASTTEGYNEQFF. CDR3 sequence (DNA): TGTGCCAGCACCACGGAGGGTTACAATGAGCAGTTCTTC.

A remark on this clone: Distinct nucleotide sequences in the sample also encode this CDR3. The genes are TRBV27 and TRBJ2-7, with 10 positions matching TRBD1. The CDR3 length is 18 residues. From germline, CDR1 is MNHEY and CDR2 SMNVEV (reference sequence). With V trimmed by 8 bases and J by 2 bases, 18 bases remained unmatched. CDR3 region: CASAAPGQGRWFAYEQYF. The CDR3 DNA reads TGTGCCAGCGCTGCACCGGGACAGGGGAGGTGGTTCGCCTACGAGCAGTACTTC.

This rearrangement joins TRBV6-6 to TRBJ2-5, with 7 bases matching TRBD2. V lost 8 bases, J lost 13 bases, and 7 bases stayed unmatched. CDR3 length equals 10 residues. Germline CDR1 MNHNY, CDR2 SVGAGI (reference sequence). CDR3 nucleotides: TGTGCCAGCGCAAGGGACTACCTGTACTTC. Amino acid sequence: CASARDYLYF.

V gene TRBV6-5 combines with J gene TRBJ2-1; D unclear. V lost 6 bases to trimming and J lost 6 bases, with 9 bases between them. This CDR3 comprises 12 residues. CDR1 MNHEY and CDR2 SVGAGI come from the germline V gene. The CDR3, as DNA: TGTGCCAGCAGCCCCGACTTCAATGAGCAGTTCTTC. Encoded protein: CASSPDFNEQFF.

The chain has TRBV5-6 and TRBJ1-1, with D unclear. V was cut by 0 bases and J by 4 bases, with 10 bases left in between. CDR3 length: 14 residues. Germline V CDR1 and CDR2: SGHDT, YYEEEE. CDR3 sequence (DNA): TGTGCCAGCAGCTTGGGGACCGTTGTCACTGAAGCTTTCTTT. Amino acids: CASSLGTVVTEAFF.

This clone appeared a few times. The rearrangement links TRBV4-1 to TRBJ2-5; 8 nucleotides match TRBD1. Germline assignment: CDR1 MGHRA and CDR2 YSYEKL. Trimming took 2 bases from V and 4 from J; bases not matched to a gene: 6. This CDR3 is 15 amino acids long. The CDR3 DNA sequence: TGCGCCAGCAGCCAATTTCAGGGGGCTTTAGAGACCCAGTACTTC. Protein product: CASSQFQGALETQYF.

This clone was counted once. The chain combines TRBV5-1 with TRBJ2-3; D is ambiguous. CDR3 length equals 13 residues. Trimming took 1 base from V and 4 from J, leaving 7 bases between them. The germline CDR1 and CDR2 sequences are SGHRS and YFSETQ. CDR3 sequence reads: CASSLILADTQYF. In DNA form, the CDR3 reads TGCGCCAGCAGCTTGATTCTAGCAGATACGCAGTATTTT.

The chain couples TRBV28 to TRBJ1-4; D gene unclear. V was pared by 5 bases and J by 3 bases, with 10 bases between. Germline CDR1 reads MDHEN; CDR2 reads SYDVKM. This CDR3 is built from 14 residues. CDR3 sequence (DNA): TGTGCCAGCAGTCAGATGGAGGCTAATGAAAAACTGTTTTTT. Translated, it gives CASSQMEANEKLFF.

This clone has just one count. The rearrangement joins TRBV9 to TRBJ2-7; the D gene is possibly TRBD2 (6 bases). This CDR3 has 13 residues. The V end was cut by 4 bases, the J end by 3 bases, with 11 bases between. Germline V gene lookup returns CDR1 SGDLS and CDR2 YYNGEE. The CDR3 sequence is CASSRGSVYEQYF. CDR3 nucleotides: TGTGCCAGCAGCCGGGGGTCAGTCTACGAGCAGTACTTC.

The V call is TRBV7-8, the J call TRBJ2-7; possibly TRBD2 for D (5 bases). V was clipped by 6 bases and J by 4 bases, with 16 bases between them. The CDR3 extends over 14 amino acids. Germline assignment: CDR1 SGHVS and CDR2 FQNEAQ. CDR3 nucleotides: TGTGCCAGCAGGGCTCTAGAGTCGGGATACGAGCAGTACTTC. Residues: CASRALESGYEQYF.

The rearrangement links TRBV29-1 to TRBJ2-7; 7 bases agree with TRBD1. Trimming at V came to 7 bases and at J to 0 bases, leaving 6 bases not matched to a gene. This CDR3 is 13 amino acids long. Germline CDR1 SQVTM, CDR2 ANQGSEA. CDR3 protein: CSATTGFSYEQYF. In DNA form, the CDR3 reads TGCAGCGCCACGACAGGGTTCTCCTACGAGCAGTACTTC.

Note on this clone: The sample contains more than one DNA sequence encoding this CDR3. The chain has TRBV19 and TRBJ2-7; TRBD1 is a possible D gene (5 bases). The CDR3 has 13 amino acids. Looked up from germline, CDR1 is LNHDA and CDR2 is SQIVND (reference sequence). Deletions cut 3 bases from V and 4 bases from J, with 10 bases between. The DNA for the CDR3 is TGTGCCAGTAGTATCTCAGGGTTTTACGAGCAGTACTTC. It translates to CASSISGFYEQYF.

The chain recombines TRBV25-1 with TRBJ2-2; D gene unclear. CDR1 is MGHDK, CDR2 SYGVNS, per germline. Trimming removed 4 bases from V and 7 bases from J, with 22 bases in between. CDR3 length equals 17 residues. The CDR3 is CASSGLWTHRSRGELFF. The CDR3 coding sequence is TGTGCCAGCAGTGGGCTGTGGACCCATAGGAGTCGCGGGGAGCTGTTTTTT.

The V call is TRBV4-3, the J call TRBJ2-5, with D possibly TRBD1 on 5 matching bases. This CDR3 has 15 residues. CDR1 is LGHNA, CDR2 YSLEER, per germline. The V end was cut by 3 bases, the J end by 1 base, with 12 bases between. CDR3 DNA sequence: TGCGCCAGCAGCCAGGATACAGGATCCCAAGAGACCCAGTACTTC. It translates to CASSQDTGSQETQYF.

This chain links TRBV28 with TRBJ1-5, with D unresolved. The CDR3 has 15 amino acids. The V and J ends lost 3 bases and 5 bases respectively, with 14 bases between them. From germline, CDR1 is MDHEN and CDR2 SYDVKM. CDR3 in DNA: TGTGCCAGCAGTTTGCGCACCAAGCCCCATCAGCCCCAGCATTTT. Translated: CASSLRTKPHQPQHF.

This clone was observed once. The genes are TRBV30 and TRBJ2-5; D may be TRBD1 (5 bases). The CDR3 has 15 amino acids. Trimming removed 2 bases at V and 4 bases at J, with 17 bases between. In germline, CDR1 is GTSNPN, CDR2 SVGIG (reference sequence). CDR3 nucleotide sequence: TGTGCCTGGAGTCAACTCAGGGTGAATCTAGAGACCCAGTACTTC. Protein product: CAWSQLRVNLETQYF.